This T cell receptor beta chain was retrieved from a study of blood T cell repertoires in COVID-19. This CDR3 region has 13 residues. CDR1 LNHDA and CDR2 SQIVND come from the germline V gene (reference sequence). Trimming left V 1 base short and J 4 bases short, with 7 bases between. TCRdb keeps only in-frame clones here, not all; method: immunoSEQ multiplex PCR. This table has approximately 93,000 clones, over 80% appearing once. V usage is TRBV19 and J usage is TRBJ1-2; D is ambiguous. The sequence derives from a human donor in a cohort sampled during active COVID-19. The sequenced material came from peripheral blood. Here the CDR3 reads CASSIVSGYGYTF. CDR3 coding DNA: TGTGCCAGTAGTATAGTTAGTGGCTATGGCTACACCTTC.